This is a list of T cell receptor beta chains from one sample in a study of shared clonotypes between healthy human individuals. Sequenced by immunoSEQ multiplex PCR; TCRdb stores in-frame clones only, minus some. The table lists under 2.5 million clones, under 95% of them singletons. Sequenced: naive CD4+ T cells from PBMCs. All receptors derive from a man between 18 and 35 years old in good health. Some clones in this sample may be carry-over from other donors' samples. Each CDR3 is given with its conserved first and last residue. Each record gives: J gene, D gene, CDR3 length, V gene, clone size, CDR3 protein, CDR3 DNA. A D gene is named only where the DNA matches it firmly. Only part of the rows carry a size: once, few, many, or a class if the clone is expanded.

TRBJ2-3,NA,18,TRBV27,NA,CASPRGSWALAKVDTQYF,TGTGCCAGCCCGAGGGGATCGTGGGCTCTCGCGAAGGTAGATACGCAGTATTTT
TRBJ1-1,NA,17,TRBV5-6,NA,CASSPPGGSAVGTEAFF,TGTGCCAGCAGCCCCCCGGGGGGCTCAGCGGTAGGCACTGAAGCTTTCTTT
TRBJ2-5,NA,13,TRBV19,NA,CATTEGASETQYF,TGTGCCACCACCGAGGGCGCCTCAGAGACCCAGTACTTC
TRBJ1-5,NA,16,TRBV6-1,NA,CASSEALRVVGQPQHF,TGTGCCAGCAGTGAAGCGCTTCGAGTCGTCGGTCAGCCCCAGCATTTT
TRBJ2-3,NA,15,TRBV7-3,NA,CASSLLTSSPDTQYF,TGTGCCAGCAGCCTACTGACTTCAAGCCCAGATACGCAGTATTTT
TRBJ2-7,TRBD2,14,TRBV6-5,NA,CASSYGTSGSEQYF,TGTGCCAGCAGTTACGGGACTAGCGGGAGTGAACAGTACTTC
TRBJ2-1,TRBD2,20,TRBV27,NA,CASTLLTGTSAGPSYNEQFF,TGTGCCAGCACCCTCCTAACCGGGACTAGCGCAGGCCCCTCCTACAATGAGCAGTTCTTC
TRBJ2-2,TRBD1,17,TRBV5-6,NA,CASSLRLDRDGTGELFF,TGTGCCAGCAGCCTCCGCCTTGACAGGGACGGCACCGGGGAGCTGTTTTTT
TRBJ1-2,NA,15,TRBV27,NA,CASSYANGPNYGYTF,TGTGCCAGCAGTTATGCCAACGGGCCCAACTATGGCTACACCTTC
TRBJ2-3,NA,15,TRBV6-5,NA,CASSYGAGLGDTQYF,TGTGCCAGCAGTTACGGGGCAGGGTTAGGCGATACGCAGTATTTT
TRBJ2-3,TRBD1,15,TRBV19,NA,CASNPTGGTSDTQYF,TGTGCCAGTAACCCGACAGGGGGTACTTCAGATACGCAGTATTTT
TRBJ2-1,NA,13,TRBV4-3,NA,CASSKLTSGPKVF,TGCGCCAGCAGCAAACTCACGTCGGGGCCTAAGGTCTTC
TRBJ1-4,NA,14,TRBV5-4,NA,CASSFGGGDEKLFF,TGTGCCAGCAGTTTTGGGGGCGGGGATGAAAAACTGTTTTTT
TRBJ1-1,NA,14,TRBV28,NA,CASSLSQERVEAFF,TGTGCCAGCAGTTTATCCCAGGAGCGGGTAGAAGCTTTCTTT
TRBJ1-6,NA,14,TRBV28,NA,CASSLPQQGSPLHF,TGTGCCAGCAGCCTCCCGCAACAGGGTTCACCCCTCCACTTT
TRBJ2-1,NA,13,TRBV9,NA,CASSYDQNNEQFF,TGTGCCAGCAGCTACGACCAGAATAATGAGCAGTTCTTC
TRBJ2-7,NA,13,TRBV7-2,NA,CASSPPNLYEQYF,TGTGCCAGCAGCCCTCCAAATTTGTACGAGCAGTACTTC
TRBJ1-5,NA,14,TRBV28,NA,CACQVGGSNQPQHF,TGTGCCTGCCAGGTGGGGGGGAGCAATCAGCCCCAGCATTTT
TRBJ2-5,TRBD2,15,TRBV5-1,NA,CASSAASGSIETQYF,TGCGCCAGCAGCGCGGCTAGCGGGAGTATAGAGACCCAGTACTTC
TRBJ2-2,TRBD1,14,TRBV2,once,CATTTGGRTGELFF,TGTGCCACCACGACAGGGGGAAGAACCGGGGAGCTGTTTTTT
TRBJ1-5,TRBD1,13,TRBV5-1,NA,CASSLDRGQPQHF,TGCGCCAGCAGCCTGGACAGGGGGCAGCCCCAGCATTTT
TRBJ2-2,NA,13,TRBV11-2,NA,CASSSGDTGELFF,TGTGCCAGCAGCTCGGGGGACACCGGGGAGCTGTTTTTT
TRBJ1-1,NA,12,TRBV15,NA,CATSRQNTEAFF,TGTGCCACCAGCCGACAGAACACTGAAGCTTTCTTT
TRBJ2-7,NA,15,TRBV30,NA,CAWSSNSPVLGEQYF,TGTGCCTGGAGTTCCAACAGTCCGGTGTTGGGAGAGCAGTACTTC
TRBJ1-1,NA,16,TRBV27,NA,CASSFGRQGMNTEAFF,TGTGCCAGCAGTTTCGGTCGTCAGGGGATGAACACTGAAGCTTTCTTT